Shown below are 3 T cell receptor beta chains from a single sample sequenced in a study of blood T cell repertoires in COVID-19. TCRdb keeps only in-frame clones here, not all; method: immunoSEQ multiplex PCR. Among 150,000 or so clones, roughly 85% were seen once, and the ten largest hold approximately 5.4%. Source material: peripheral blood. These receptors came from a woman between 45 and 60 years old with COVID-19, enrolled during active disease.

The chain uses TRBV3-1 (or the pseudogene TRBV3-2) and TRBJ2-3; tentatively, D is TRBD1 (6 bases). CDR3 length: 15 amino acids. Germline V gives CDR1 LGHDT, CDR2 YNNKEL (reference sequence). Trimming took 4 bases from V and 2 from J, leaving 13 bases between them. The CDR3 region has the DNA TGTGCCAGCAGCCCAGGGGTGAGCTACACAGATACGCAGTATTTT. Amino acids: CASSPGVSYTDTQYF.

This clone was detected a few times. V is TRBV7-9 and J is TRBJ1-2; D call uncertain. The V gene lost 3 bases and the J gene lost 4 bases, with 12 bases spanning the gap. The length of the CDR3 is 14 residues. Germline lookup yields CDR1 SEHNR and CDR2 FQNEAQ (reference sequence). For the CDR3, the DNA is TGTGCCAGCAGCTTCGGGTTGTCGGGCTATGGCTACACCTTC. It encodes CASSFGLSGYGYTF.

This chain links TRBV11-3 with TRBJ1-4, with 10 bases fitting TRBD1. CDR1 is SGHNT, CDR2 YENEEA, per germline. The CDR3 has 15 residues. With V trimmed by 4 bases and J by 5 bases, 4 bases remained unmatched. CDR3: CASSYMGQGNEKLFF. As DNA, the CDR3 is TGTGCCAGCAGCTACATGGGACAGGGGAATGAAAAACTGTTTTTT.